Each of the 7 T cell receptor beta chains below was sequenced from the same sample in a study of T cells after posttransplantation cyclophosphamide. Cyclophosphamide on days +3 and +4 followed busulfan-fludarabine conditioning and a marrow graft. TCRdb's table, derived via immunoSEQ multiplex PCR, lists solely in-frame clones and lacks some. In the table there are 9,000 to 13,000 clones, about 85% of which are singletons. The sequenced sample was PBMCs, obtained approximately 2,000 days after allogeneic stem cell transplant with posttransplant cyclophosphamide. The receptors shown here come from a female patient in her 50s who received an allogeneic stem cell transplant from a related donor, was CMV-positive, and had no GVHD. Some of the T cells might come from the graft donor.

The genes are TRBV20-1 and TRBJ2-1; D uncertain. CDR1 is DFQATT and CDR2 is SNEGSKA in the germline V gene (reference sequence). V gave up 3 bases and J gave up 7 bases, with 4 bases separating them. This CDR3 comprises 10 residues. Here the CDR3 DNA reads TGCAGTGCTAGTGTAAATGAGCAGTTCTTC. Protein: CSASVNEQFF.

The rearrangement links TRBV7-9 to TRBJ2-7; 10 positions agree with TRBD2. After removal of 7 bases from V and 5 bases from J, the junction contained 5 bases not matched to a gene. This CDR3 comprises 13 residues. The germline V gene encodes CDR1 SEHNR and CDR2 FQNEAQ (reference sequence). CDR3 residues: CASTSGRVNEQYF. The CDR3 bases are TGTGCCAGCACCAGCGGGAGGGTGAACGAGCAGTACTTC.

This clone was counted only a few times. This chain uses TRBV6-1 with TRBJ1-2; no clear D. The ends were cut back, 2 bases at V and 0 bases at J, with 10 bases in the middle. CDR1 and CDR2 (germline): MNHNS, SASEGT. This CDR3 contains 15 residues. CDR3 nucleotides: TGTGCCAGCAGTGAACTGTTGGCCTCTAACTATGGCTACACCTTC. This translates into CASSELLASNYGYTF.

The V and J genes are TRBV6-5 and TRBJ2-2, with 9 bases matching TRBD2. V dropped 7 bases and J dropped 7; count of bases not matched to a gene: 4. The germline V gene encodes CDR1 MNHEY and CDR2 SVGAGI. This CDR3 has 13 residues. The DNA for the CDR3 is TGTGCCAGCAATATAGCGGGGGACGGGGAGCTGTTTTTT. This encodes CASNIAGDGELFF.

The table lists this clone with a count of one. The chain links TRBV5-6 to TRBJ2-7, with 12 bases identical to TRBD1. V was pared by 4 bases and J by 2 bases, with 4 bases of the junction left unmatched. CDR3 length: 15 amino acids. The germline V gene encodes CDR1 SGHDT and CDR2 YYEEEE. DNA of the CDR3: TGTGCCAGCAGCCTCCGGGACAGGGGGCCCTACGAGCAGTACTTC. Amino acid sequence: CASSLRDRGPYEQYF. Full variable domain (rest looked up from reference TRBV5-6 and TRBJ2-7): DAGVTQSPTHLIKTRGQQVTLRCSPKSGHDTVSWYQQALGQGPQFIFQYYEEEERQRGNFPDRFSGHQFPNYSSELNVNALLLGDSALYLCASSLRDRGPYEQYFGPGTRLTVT.

The V and J genes are TRBV4-2 and TRBJ2-3; a weak D match, TRBD1 (5 bases). CDR1 and CDR2 from the germline V gene are LGHNA and YNFKEQ. V dropped 1 base and J dropped 3 bases, with 8 bases sitting between them. This CDR3 contains 14 residues. The CDR3 loop is CASSQGQTTDTQYF. The CDR3, as DNA: TGTGCCAGCAGCCAAGGACAGACGACAGATACGCAGTATTTT.

This clone is a singleton in its sample. The chain links TRBV7-9 to TRBJ1-4; 8 nucleotides align to TRBD1. Trimming took 5 bases from V and 8 from J; bases not matched to a gene: 10. This CDR3 comprises 15 residues. Germline CDR1 reads SEHNR; CDR2 reads FQNEAQ (reference sequence). This CDR3 is CASSPLQGAGEKLFF. As DNA, the CDR3 is TGTGCCAGCAGCCCCCTCCAGGGGGCTGGAGAAAAACTGTTTTTT.